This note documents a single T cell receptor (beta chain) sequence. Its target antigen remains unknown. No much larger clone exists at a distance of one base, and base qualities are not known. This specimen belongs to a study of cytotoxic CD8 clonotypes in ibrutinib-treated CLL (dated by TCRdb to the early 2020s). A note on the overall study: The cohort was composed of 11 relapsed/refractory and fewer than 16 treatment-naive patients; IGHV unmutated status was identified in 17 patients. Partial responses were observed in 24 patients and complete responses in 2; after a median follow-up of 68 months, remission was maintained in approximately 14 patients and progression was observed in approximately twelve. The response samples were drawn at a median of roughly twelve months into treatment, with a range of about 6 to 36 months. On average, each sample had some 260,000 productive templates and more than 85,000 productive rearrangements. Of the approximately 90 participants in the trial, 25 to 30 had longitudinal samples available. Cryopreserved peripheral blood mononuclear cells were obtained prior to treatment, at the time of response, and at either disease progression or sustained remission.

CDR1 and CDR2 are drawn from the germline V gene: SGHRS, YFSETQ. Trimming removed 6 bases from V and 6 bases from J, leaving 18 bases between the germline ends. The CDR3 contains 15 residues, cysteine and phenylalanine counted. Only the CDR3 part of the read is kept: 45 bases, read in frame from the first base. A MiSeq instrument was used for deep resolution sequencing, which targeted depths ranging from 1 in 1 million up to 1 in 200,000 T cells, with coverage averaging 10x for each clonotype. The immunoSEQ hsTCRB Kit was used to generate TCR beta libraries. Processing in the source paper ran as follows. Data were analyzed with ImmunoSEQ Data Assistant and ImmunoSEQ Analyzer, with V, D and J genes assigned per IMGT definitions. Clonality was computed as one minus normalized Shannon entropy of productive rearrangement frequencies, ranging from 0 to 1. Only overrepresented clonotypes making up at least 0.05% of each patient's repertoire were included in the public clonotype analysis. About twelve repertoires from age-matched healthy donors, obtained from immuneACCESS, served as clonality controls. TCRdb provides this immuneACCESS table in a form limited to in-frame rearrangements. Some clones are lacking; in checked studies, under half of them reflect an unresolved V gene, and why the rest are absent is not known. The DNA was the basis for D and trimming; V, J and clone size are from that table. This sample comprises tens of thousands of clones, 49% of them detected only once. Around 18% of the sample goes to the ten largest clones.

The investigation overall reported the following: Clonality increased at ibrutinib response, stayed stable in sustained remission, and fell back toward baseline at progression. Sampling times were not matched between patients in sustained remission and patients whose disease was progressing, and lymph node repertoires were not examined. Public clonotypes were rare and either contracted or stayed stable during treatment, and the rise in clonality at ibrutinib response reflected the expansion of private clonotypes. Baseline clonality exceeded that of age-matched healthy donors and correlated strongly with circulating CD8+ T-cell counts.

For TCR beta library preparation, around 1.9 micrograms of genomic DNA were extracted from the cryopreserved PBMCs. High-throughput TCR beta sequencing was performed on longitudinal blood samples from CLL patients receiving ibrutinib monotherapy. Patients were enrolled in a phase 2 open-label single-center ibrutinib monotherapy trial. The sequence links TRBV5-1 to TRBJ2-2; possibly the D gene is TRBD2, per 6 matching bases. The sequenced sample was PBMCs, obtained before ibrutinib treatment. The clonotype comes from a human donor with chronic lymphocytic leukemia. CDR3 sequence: CASTRTGGRAGELFF. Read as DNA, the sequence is TGCGCCAGCACCCGGACCGGGGGACGGGCCGGGGAGCTGTTTTTT.